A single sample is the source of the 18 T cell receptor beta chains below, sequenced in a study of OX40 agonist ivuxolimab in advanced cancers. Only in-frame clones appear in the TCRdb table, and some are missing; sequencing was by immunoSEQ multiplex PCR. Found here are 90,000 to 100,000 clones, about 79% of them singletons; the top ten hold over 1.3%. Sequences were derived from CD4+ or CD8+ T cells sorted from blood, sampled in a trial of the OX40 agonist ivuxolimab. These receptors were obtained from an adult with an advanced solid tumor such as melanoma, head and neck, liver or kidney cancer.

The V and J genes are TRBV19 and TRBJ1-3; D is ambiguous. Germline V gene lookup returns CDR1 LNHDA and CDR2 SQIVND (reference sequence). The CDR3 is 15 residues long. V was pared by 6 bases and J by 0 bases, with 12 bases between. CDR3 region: CASRPRTNSGNTIYF. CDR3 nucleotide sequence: TGTGCCAGTAGGCCCCGGACTAACTCTGGAAACACCATATATTTT.

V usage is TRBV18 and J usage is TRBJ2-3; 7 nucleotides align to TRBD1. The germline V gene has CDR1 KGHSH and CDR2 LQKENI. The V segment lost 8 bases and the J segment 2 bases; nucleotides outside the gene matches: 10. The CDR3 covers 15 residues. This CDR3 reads CASQPRQGSTDTQYF. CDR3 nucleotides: TGTGCCAGCCAACCTAGACAGGGATCCACAGATACGCAGTATTTT.

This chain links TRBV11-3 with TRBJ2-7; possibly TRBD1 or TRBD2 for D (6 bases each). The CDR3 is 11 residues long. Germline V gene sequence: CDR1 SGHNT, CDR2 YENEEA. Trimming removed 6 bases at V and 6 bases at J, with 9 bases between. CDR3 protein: CASSGGREQYF. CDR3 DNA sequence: TGTGCCAGCAGTGGGGGGCGCGAGCAGTACTTC.

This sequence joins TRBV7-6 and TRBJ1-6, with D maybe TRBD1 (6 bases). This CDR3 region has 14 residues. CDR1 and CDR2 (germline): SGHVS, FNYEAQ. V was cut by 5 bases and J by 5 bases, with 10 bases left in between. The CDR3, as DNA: TGTGCCAGCAGCCCAGGACAGAATAATTCACCCCTCCACTTT. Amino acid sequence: CASSPGQNNSPLHF.

The CDR3: CSVLGQGETQYF. CDR3 DNA: TGCAGCGTTCTTGGGCAGGGTGAGACCCAGTACTTC. This rearrangement joins TRBV29-1 to TRBJ2-5; maybe TRBD1 (5 bases). Trimming took off 5 bases at V and 5 bases at J, with 12 bases between the two ends. This CDR3 comprises 12 residues. Germline V lookup: CDR1 SQVTM, CDR2 ANQGSEA.

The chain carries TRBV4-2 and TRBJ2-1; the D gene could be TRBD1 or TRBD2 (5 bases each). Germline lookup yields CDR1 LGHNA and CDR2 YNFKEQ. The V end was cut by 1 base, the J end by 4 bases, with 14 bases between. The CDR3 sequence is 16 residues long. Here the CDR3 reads CASSQAAVGVYNEQFF. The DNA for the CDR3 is TGTGCCAGCAGCCAAGCCGCCGTGGGGGTTTACAATGAGCAGTTCTTC.

The CDR3 DNA reads TGCGCCAGCAGCTTTAGCGGGGGCTCCTACGAGCAGTACTTC. It yields the protein CASSFSGGSYEQYF. The chain employs TRBV5-1 and TRBJ2-7; the match to TRBD2 covers 9 bases. The CDR3 has 14 amino acids. The V gene's germline CDR1 is SGHRS and CDR2 YFSETQ. Unmatched junction bases numbered 0, after V lost 2 bases and J lost 0 bases.

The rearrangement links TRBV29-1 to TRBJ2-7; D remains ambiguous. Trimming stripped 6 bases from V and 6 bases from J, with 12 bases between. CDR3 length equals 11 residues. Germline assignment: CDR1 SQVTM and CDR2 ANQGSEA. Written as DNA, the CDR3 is TGCAGCGTGGCTAGTGCTACCGAGCAGTACTTC. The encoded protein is CSVASATEQYF.

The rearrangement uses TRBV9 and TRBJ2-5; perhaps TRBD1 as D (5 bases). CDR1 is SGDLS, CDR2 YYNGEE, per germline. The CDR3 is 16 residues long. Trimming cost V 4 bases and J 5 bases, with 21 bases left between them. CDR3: CASSPGSAGIGETQYF. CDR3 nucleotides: TGTGCCAGCAGCCCAGGATCGGCAGGGATTGGGGAGACCCAGTACTTC.

This CDR3 reads CASSYSYSGGNEQFF. DNA of the CDR3: TGTGCCAGCAGTTACTCGTATAGCGGGGGCAATGAGCAGTTCTTC. The chain joins TRBV6-5 to TRBJ2-1, with 9 bases lining up with TRBD2. The CDR3 runs to 15 residues. With 0 bases clipped from V and 6 bases from J, the junction kept 3 bases outside the gene matches. CDR1 is MNHEY and CDR2 is SVGAGI in the germline V gene.

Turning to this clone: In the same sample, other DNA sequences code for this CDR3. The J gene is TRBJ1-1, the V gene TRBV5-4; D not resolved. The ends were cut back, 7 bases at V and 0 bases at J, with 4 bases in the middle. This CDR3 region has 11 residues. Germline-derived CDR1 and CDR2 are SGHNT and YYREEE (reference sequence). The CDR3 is CASGLNTEAFF. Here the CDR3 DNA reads TGTGCCAGCGGACTGAACACTGAAGCTTTCTTT.

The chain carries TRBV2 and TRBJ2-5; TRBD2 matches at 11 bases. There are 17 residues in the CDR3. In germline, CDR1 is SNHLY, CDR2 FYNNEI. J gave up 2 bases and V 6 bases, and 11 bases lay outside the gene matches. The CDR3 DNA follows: TGTGCCAGCAGGAGGAGTGGGACTAGCGGAATACAAGAGACCCAGTACTTC. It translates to CASRRSGTSGIQETQYF.

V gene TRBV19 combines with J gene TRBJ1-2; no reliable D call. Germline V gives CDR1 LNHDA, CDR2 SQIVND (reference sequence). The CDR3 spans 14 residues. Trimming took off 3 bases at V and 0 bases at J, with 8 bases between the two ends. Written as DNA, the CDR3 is TGTGCCAGTAGTATTTCTCGGACTAACTATGGCTACACCTTC. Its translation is CASSISRTNYGYTF.

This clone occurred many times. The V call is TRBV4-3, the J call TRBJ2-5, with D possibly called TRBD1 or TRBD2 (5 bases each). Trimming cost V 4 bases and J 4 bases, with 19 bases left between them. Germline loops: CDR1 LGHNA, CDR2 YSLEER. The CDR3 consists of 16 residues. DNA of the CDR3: TGCGCCAGCAGCCCCACGGGACGGTCAAATGGAGAGACCCAGTACTTC. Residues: CASSPTGRSNGETQYF.

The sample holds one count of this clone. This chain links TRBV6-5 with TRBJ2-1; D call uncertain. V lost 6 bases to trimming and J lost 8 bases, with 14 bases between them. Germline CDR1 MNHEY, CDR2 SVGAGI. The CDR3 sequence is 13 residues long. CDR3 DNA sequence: TGTGCCAGCAGGCCTATCCGCCGATATGAGCAGTTCTTC. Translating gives CASRPIRRYEQFF.

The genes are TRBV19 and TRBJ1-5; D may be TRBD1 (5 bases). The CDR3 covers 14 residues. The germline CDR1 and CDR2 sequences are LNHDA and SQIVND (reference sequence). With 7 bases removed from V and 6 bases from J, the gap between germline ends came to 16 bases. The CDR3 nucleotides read TGTGCCAGTACCGATGCAGGGATCGTTCAGCCCCAGCATTTT. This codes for CASTDAGIVQPQHF.

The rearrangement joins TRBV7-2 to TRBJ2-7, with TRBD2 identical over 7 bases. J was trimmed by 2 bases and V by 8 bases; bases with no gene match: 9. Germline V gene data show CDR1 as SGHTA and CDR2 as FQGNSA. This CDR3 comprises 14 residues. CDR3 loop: CASREAGRPYEQYF. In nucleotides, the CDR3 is TGTGCCAGCCGGGAGGCGGGCAGACCCTACGAGCAGTACTTC.

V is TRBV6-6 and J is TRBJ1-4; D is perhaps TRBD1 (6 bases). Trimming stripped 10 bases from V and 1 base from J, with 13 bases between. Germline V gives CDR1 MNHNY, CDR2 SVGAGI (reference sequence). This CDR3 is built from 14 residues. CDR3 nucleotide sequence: TGTGCCACCGAATTACAGGGAACTAATGAAAAACTGTTTTTT. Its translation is CATELQGTNEKLFF.